This entry lists 12 T cell receptor beta chains sequenced from one sample in a study of cytomegalovirus exposure and HLA in healthy donors. Sequencing used immunoSEQ multiplex PCR; TCRdb keeps in-frame clones, though not all of them. The sample shows roughly 63,000 clones, more than 70% of them seen only once. The sequencing input was PBMCs. All receptors come from a woman aged 18 to 35 in good health and CMV-seronegative.

This sequence joins TRBV11-3 and TRBJ2-3, with a weak D call TRBD2 (5 bases). Germline V gives CDR1 SGHNT, CDR2 YENEEA. The CDR3 is 15 residues long. V lost 1 base to trimming and J lost 5 bases, with 13 bases between them. CDR3 nucleotides: TGTGCCAGCAGCTTAGGTGCTAGCCAGGTAGATACGCAGTATTTT. Translation gives CASSLGASQVDTQYF.

V is TRBV7-2 and J is TRBJ2-1, with 10 bases lining up with TRBD2. CDR1 and CDR2 (germline): SGHTA, FQGNSA. V shed 1 base, J shed 2 bases, and the junction held 2 bases outside the gene matches. The CDR3 totals 16 residues. CDR3 residues: CASSLVAGGAYNEQFF. The CDR3 DNA is TGTGCCAGCAGCTTAGTAGCGGGGGGCGCCTACAATGAGCAGTTCTTC. Full variable domain (outside the CDR3, taken from reference TRBV7-2 and TRBJ2-1): GAGVSQSPSNKVTEKGKDVELRCDPISGHTALYWYRQSLGQGLEFLIYFQGNSAPDKSGLPSDRFSAERTGGSVSTLTIQRTQQEDSAVYLCASSLVAGGAYNEQFFGPGTRLTVL.

This rearrangement joins TRBV19 to TRBJ1-2; D possibly corresponds to TRBD1 (5 bases). The V gene's germline CDR1 is LNHDA and CDR2 SQIVND (reference sequence). The ends were cut back, 8 bases at V and 8 bases at J, with 15 bases in the middle. The CDR3 extends over 12 amino acids. In DNA form, the CDR3 reads TGTGCCAGTTACTCCGGGGGGGACGGCTACACCTTC. Its translation is CASYSGGDGYTF. Based on the CDR3 plus reference TRBV19 and TRBJ1-2, the full variable domain is DGGITQSPKYLFRKEGQNVTLSCEQNLNHDAMYWYRQDPGQGLRLIYYSQIVNDFQKGDIAEGYSVSREKKESFPLTVTSAQKNPTAFYLCASYSGGDGYTFGSGTRLTVV.

CDR3 DNA: TGTGCCAGCAGTCTAATGCCTCATAGCGCAGATACGCAGTATTTT. Its translation: CASSLMPHSADTQYF. This rearrangement joins TRBV27 to TRBJ2-3; tentatively, D is TRBD2 (5 bases). CDR1 MNHEY and CDR2 SMNVEV come from the germline V gene (reference sequence). V was cut by 5 bases and J by 4 bases, with 16 bases left in between. CDR3 length: 15 amino acids.

The chain couples TRBV5-1 to TRBJ2-3; TRBD2 aligns across 9 bases. Germline V CDR1 and CDR2: SGHRS, YFSETQ. The trim removed 3 bases at V and 2 bases at J, leaving 4 bases unmatched. There are 15 residues in the CDR3. CDR3 protein: CASSYGTSITDTQYF. The DNA of the CDR3 is TGCGCCAGCAGCTACGGGACTAGCATCACAGATACGCAGTATTTT.

The V call is TRBV4-1, the J call TRBJ2-1; D is possibly TRBD2 (7 bases). Germline CDR1 reads MGHRA; CDR2 reads YSYEKL. The CDR3 totals 16 residues. V lost 3 bases and J lost 6, with 18 bases in between. CDR3 sequence: CASSHPARGATNEQFF. CDR3 nucleotides: TGCGCCAGCAGCCACCCGGCCCGGGGGGCTACCAATGAGCAGTTCTTC.

V is TRBV23-1 and J is TRBJ2-5; TRBD1 matches 7 bases. TRBV23-1 is marked as an open reading frame, function uncertain. V lost 0 bases, J lost 1 base, and 5 bases stayed unmatched. The CDR3 totals 16 residues. In DNA, the CDR3 is TGCGCCAGCAGTCAATCATGTCGGGACAGCCAAGAGACCCAGTACTTC. Its translation is CASSQSCRDSQETQYF.

The V gene is TRBV5-4, the J gene TRBJ1-2; 7 positions agree with TRBD1. Germline V gives CDR1 SGHNT, CDR2 YYREEE (reference sequence). The CDR3 contains 14 residues. J gave up 7 bases and V 4 bases, and 10 bases lay outside the gene matches. The CDR3 protein is CASSGTGVSAGYTF. In DNA form, the CDR3 reads TGTGCCAGCAGCGGCACAGGGGTGTCGGCTGGCTACACCTTC.

The chain uses TRBV28 and TRBJ2-7, with D hard to call. Germline CDR1 is MDHEN and CDR2 is SYDVKM. The CDR3 has 12 residues. Between the trimmed V and J ends, which lost 5 bases and 2 bases, there was a span of 7 bases. In nucleotides, the CDR3 is TGTGCCAGCAGTCCCAACACCTACGAGCAGTACTTC. Translation gives CASSPNTYEQYF.

The sample holds one count of this clone. The gene calls are TRBV19 and TRBJ2-5; 8 bases align to TRBD2. The ends lost 5 bases at V and 5 bases at J; junction bases unmatched: 13. The CDR3 covers 16 residues. Per germline, CDR1 LNHDA and CDR2 SQIVND (reference sequence). The CDR3 region has the DNA TGTGCCAGTAGTCCCGGTGAAGCGGGAGATGTGGAGACCCAGTACTTC. Translated, it gives CASSPGEAGDVETQYF.

The chain recombines TRBV6-5 with TRBJ2-2, with 7 bases fitting TRBD1. CDR1 and CDR2 (germline): MNHEY, SVGAGI. The CDR3 contains 16 residues. V dropped 0 bases and J dropped 1; count of bases not matched to a gene: 2. The CDR3 region is CASSYSQGLNTGELFF. The DNA of the CDR3 is TGTGCCAGCAGTTACTCACAGGGGTTGAACACCGGGGAGCTGTTTTTT.

The V gene is TRBV6-1, the J gene TRBJ2-7; TRBD1 matches 9 bases. This CDR3 comprises 14 residues. Germline CDR1 reads MNHNS; CDR2 reads SASEGT. J was trimmed by 6 bases and V by 4 bases; bases with no gene match: 7. CDR3 sequence (DNA): TGTGCCAGCAGTGTAGGACAGGGGATAGGCGAGCAGTACTTC. Protein: CASSVGQGIGEQYF.